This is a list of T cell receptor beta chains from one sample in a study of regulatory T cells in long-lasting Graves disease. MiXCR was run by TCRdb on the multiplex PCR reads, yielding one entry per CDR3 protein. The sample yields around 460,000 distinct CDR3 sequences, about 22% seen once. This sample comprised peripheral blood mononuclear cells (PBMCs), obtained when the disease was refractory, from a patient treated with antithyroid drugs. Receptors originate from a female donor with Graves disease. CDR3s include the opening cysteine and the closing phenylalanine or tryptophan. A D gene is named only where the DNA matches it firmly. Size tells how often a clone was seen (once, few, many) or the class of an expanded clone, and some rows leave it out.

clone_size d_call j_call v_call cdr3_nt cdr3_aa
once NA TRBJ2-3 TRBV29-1 TGCAGCGTTGGGGGCGGAGATACGCAGTATTTT CSVGGGDTQYF
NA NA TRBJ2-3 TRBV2 TGTGCCAGCAGTGGGAATCCGGCTACGGGGCAGTATTTT CASSGNPATGQYF
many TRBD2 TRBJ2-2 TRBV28 TGTGCCAGCAGTCTAGCGGGAGGCTACTCCGGGGAGCTGTTTTTT CASSLAGGYSGELFF
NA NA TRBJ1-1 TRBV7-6 TGTGCCAGCAGCCTGACCGGGGCTAATGAAGCTTTCTTT CASSLTGANEAFF
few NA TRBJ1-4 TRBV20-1 TGCAGTGCTAGGAAGCGGGGGTACGAAAAACTGTTTTTT CSARKRGYEKLFF
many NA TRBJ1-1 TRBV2 TGTGCCAGCAGGTCCTCGTGGGGGCCCAGAACTGAAGCTTTCTTT CASRSSWGPRTEAFF
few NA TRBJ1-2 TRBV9 TGTGCCAGCAGCCCGAATCAAAGGGTCTACACCTTC CASSPNQRVYTF
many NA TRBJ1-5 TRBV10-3 TGTGCCATCAGCCCGAACGGGGGTAGCAATCAGCCCCAGCATTTT CAISPNGGSNQPQHF
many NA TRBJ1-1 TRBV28 TGTGCCAGCAGTTTCTTGGGAGGGGGGGGAGCTTTCTTT CASSFLGGGGAFF
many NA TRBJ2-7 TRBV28 TGTGCCAGCAAAGGCACCTCCTACGAGCAGTACTTC CASKGTSYEQYF
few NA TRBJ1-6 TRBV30 TGTGCCTGGAGTGTACTGAGACAGCATAATTCACCCCTCCACTTT CAWSVLRQHNSPLHF
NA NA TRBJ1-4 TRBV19 TGTGCCTCAGGGCGGCCGGACGGTGAAAAACTGTTTTTT CASGRPDGEKLFF
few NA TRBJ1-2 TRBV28 TGTGCCAGCAGTTTATTTATCAGGGCTGGCTACACCTTC CASSLFIRAGYTF
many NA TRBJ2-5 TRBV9 TGTGCCAGCAGCGTCGGGCAGGGGTTGGAGACCCAGTACTTC CASSVGQGLETQYF
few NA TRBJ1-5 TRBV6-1 TGTGCCAGCAGTCCGCGGCGAAATCAGCCCCAGCATTTT CASSPRRNQPQHF
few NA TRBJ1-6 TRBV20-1 TGCAGTGCTTATGGTGGAAATTCACCCCTCCACTTT CSAYGGNSPLHF
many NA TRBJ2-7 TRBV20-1 TGCAGTGCTTCCGGGACAGCCGGGGGAGAGCAGTACTTC CSASGTAGGEQYF
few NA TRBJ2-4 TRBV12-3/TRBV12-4 TGTGCCAGCAGTCCTCCGGGTCTGCTAACCAAAAACATTCAGTACTTC CASSPPGLLTKNIQYF
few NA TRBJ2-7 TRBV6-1 TGTGCCAGCAGAAAGGCCGTTGCGGACCTTTCCTACGAGCAGTACTTC CASRKAVADLSYEQYF
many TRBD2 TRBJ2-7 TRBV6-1 TGTGCCAGCAGTCGGGGGGTAAGGCGGGGGAGCTACGAGCAGTACTTC CASSRGVRRGSYEQYF
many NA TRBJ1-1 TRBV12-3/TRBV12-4 TGTGCCAGCACCCCTACAGGGAGGAACACTGAAGCTTTCTTT CASTPTGRNTEAFF
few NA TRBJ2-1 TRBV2 TGTGCCAGCAGTGAAAGGAGCTCCTACAATGAGCAGTTCTTC CASSERSSYNEQFF
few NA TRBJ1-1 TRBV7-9 TGTGCCAGCAGCTTATTTTTGGTTGGTAGGTGGAACCCTGGTCGACACCTAAACACTGAAGCTTTCTTT CASSLFLVGRWNPGRHLNTEAFF
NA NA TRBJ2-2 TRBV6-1 TGTGCCAGCACCGAGGGGGGCGGGGAGCTGTTTTTT CASTEGGGELFF
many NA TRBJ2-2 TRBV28 TGTGCCAGCAGTTTCGTCGCCGGACTACAGAACACCGGGGAGCTGTTTTTT CASSFVAGLQNTGELFF
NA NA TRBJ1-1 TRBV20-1 TGCAGTGCTAGAGATACCCAGGGGAGGTCTTTCTTT CSARDTQGRSFF